Listed below are T cell receptor beta chains from one sample, sequenced in a study of shared clonotypes between healthy human individuals. Clones were sequenced by immunoSEQ multiplex PCR, and TCRdb holds only the in-frame ones, with some missing. The table records about 990,000 clones, approximately 78% of them present only once. The sequenced sample consisted of memory CD4+ T cells from PBMCs. The receptors here all came from a man aged 18 to 29 in good health. Some clones in this sample may be carry-over from other donors' samples. CDR3s leave out the opening cysteine and the closing phenylalanine or tryptophan. The D gene is left open where the match is weak.

D,length,V,CDR3
TRBD2,14,TRBV28,ASSRTGTSGRYEQF
TRBD2,15,TRBV27,ASSLLGLAGGPNEQF
.,13,TRBV4-3,ASSLQVGRVNIQY
.,13,TRBV19,ASSLGLRGGQPQH
.,11,TRBV30,AWNIGTGYEQY
.,13,TRBV9,ASSVGPGLNTEAF
.,12,TRBV10-2,ASSPQGTTDTQY
.,11,TRBV5-1,ASSFTFTGEQY
.,13,TRBV6-6,ASTPKGSNTGELF
.,12,TRBV7-6,ASSLSGSSYEQY
.,15,TRBV5-5,ASSRFPTQGSNEKLF
TRBD2,16,TRBV18,ASSPPGLAGGPVNEQF
.,13,TRBV11-3,ASSPVAGKAGELF
.,10,TRBV25-1,ASSRGQETQY
.,10,TRBV6-5,ASSLETAAKY
.,10,TRBV5-1,ASRQGVYEQY
TRBD2,13,TRBV5-4,ASSLRTSGDDTQY
TRBD1,13,TRBV4-1,ASSQQTGKGYEQY
.,13,TRBV7-9,ASSSSTGSTDTQY
.,12,TRBV5-1,ASSSLGAADTQY
.,13,TRBV5-4,ASSLSGREGEKLF
TRBD1,13,TRBV28,ASSPPRTGSYEQY
.,11,TRBV5-1,ASSSVPTGELF
TRBD1,14,TRBV14,ASSSGGARDNQPQH
TRBD1,13,TRBV5-1,ASSQQGASGEKLF
.,12,TRBV30,AWSGGFINQPQH
TRBD1,15,TRBV5-1,ASSLAMGTGGIVEAF
TRBD1,13,TRBV30,AWSVGQGAISPLH
TRBD1,14,TRBV5-4,ASSLVGGGGNEKLF
.,12,TRBV7-3,ASSLDSSTDTQY
.,13,TRBV5-1,ASSLAPVLNEKLF
TRBD1,13,TRBV27,ASSSPGQGATGYT
TRBD1,12,TRBV5-1,ASTGRQGLDGYT
.,14,TRBV5-1,ASSLFQGEANEKLF
.,12,TRBV7-2,ASSFNNRAGELF
TRBD1,15,TRBV7-8,ASSLRDRGSPAGELF
.,15,TRBV5-4,ASSQITSGLLSSGYT
TRBD1,15,TRBV7-3,ASSSRQGASGANVLT
.,11,TRBV6-1,ASMDGIQETQY
.,13,TRBV25-1,ASSHYGLSYNEQF
TRBD2,14,TRBV10-1,ASRVTLADYDYEQY
.,11,TRBV7-8,ASSRQNNSPLH
.,12,TRBV7-9,ASSLAAVNTEAF
TRBD1,15,TRBV4-1,ASSQLGRRTGVATQY
TRBD2,14,TRBV5-1,ASSLLAGAPRETQY
.,9,TRBV30,AGFSSWYYT
TRBD2,15,TRBV4-3,ASSQETSGSWTDTQY
.,14,TRBV28,ASIHSRRGFTDTQY
TRBD2,14,TRBV7-9,ASSSRLAGGEDTQY
.,10,TRBV30,AWSVQADTQY
TRBD2,14,TRBV7-8,ASSRGLAGPGDTQY
.,11,TRBV28,ASRSGPTYEQY
TRBD2,20,TRBV6-4,ASSDVTGGADSGRVGGHEQY
TRBD1,13,TRBV6-5,ASSYGGQGKGEQY
TRBD2,8,TRBV20-1,SARREVQF